This is a list of T cell receptor beta chains from one sample in a study of T cell repertoires in aging, cancer and after chemotherapy. TCRdb itself ran the multiplex PCR reads through MiXCR, one entry per CDR3 protein. This sample yields roughly 6,200 distinct CDR3 sequences, of which under 25% are seen a single time; 8.5% to 10% belongs to the top ten. The sequenced material came from blood. Source of these receptors: a human donor in good health. The CDR3 runs from the conserved cysteine through the conserved F or W. The order of the fields is D gene, V gene, J gene, clone size, CDR3 DNA, CDR3 protein. D genes are given only for firm matches. Some rows have no size entry. The others give once, few or many, or a class for an expanded clone.

NA	TRBV10-3	TRBJ1-3	medium-sized	TGTGCCATCAAAGAATGGGGCGTCCGCTCTGGAAACACCATATATTTT	CAIKEWGVRSGNTIYF
TRBD1	TRBV4-2	TRBJ2-3	NA	TGTGCCAGCAGCCAAGTAACCCTAGGACAGGGCACAGATACGAAGTATTTT	CASSQVTLGQGTDTKYF
TRBD1	TRBV15	TRBJ1-2	medium-sized	TGTGCCACCAGCAGAGATCCCGGACAGGGGGTATCTGGCTACACCTTC	CATSRDPGQGVSGYTF
NA	TRBV20-1	TRBJ1-1	medium-sized	TGCAGTGCTAGAAAGATCGGGACGGTCATGAACACTGAAGCTTTCTTT	CSARKIGTVMNTEAFF
NA	TRBV19	TRBJ2-4	medium-sized	TGTGCCAGTAGTATGATCCGAGAGGGACCAAACATTCAGTACTTC	CASSMIREGPNIQYF
NA	TRBV29-1	TRBJ1-2	medium-sized	TGCAGCGTTGAATTTGTCTCGGCAGCTAACTATGGCTACACCTTC	CSVEFVSAANYGYTF
NA	TRBV29-1	TRBJ2-3	NA	TGCAGCGTAGAGGGAAGGGCCACAGATACGCAGTATTTT	CSVEGRATDTQYF
TRBD1	TRBV6-5	TRBJ1-2	medium-sized	TGTGCCAGCAGTTCGCTCGACAGGGGCGGTGAATATGGCTACACCTTC	CASSSLDRGGEYGYTF
TRBD1	TRBV19	TRBJ1-1	medium-sized	TGTGCCAGTAGTACCGGACAGGGGAACACTGAAGCTTTCTTT	CASSTGQGNTEAFF
NA	TRBV6-5	TRBJ2-2	medium-sized	TGTGCCAGCAGTTACTCGGAGAACACCGGGGAGCTGTTTTTT	CASSYSENTGELFF
NA	TRBV29-1	TRBJ1-2	large	TGCAGCGTTGAATTCGGGGGCTGGAGAGGCTACACCTTC	CSVEFGGWRGYTF
NA	TRBV2	TRBJ2-1	NA	TGTGCCAGCAGAGTCGGGGACGGGACCTACAATGAGCAGTTCTTC	CASRVGDGTYNEQFF
NA	TRBV5-8	TRBJ2-7	NA	TGTGCCAGCAGCCATGGGGGGAGCTACTACGAGCAGTACTTC	CASSHGGSYYEQYF
TRBD2	TRBV7-2	TRBJ2-7	medium-sized	TGTGCCAGCAGCTTAGGCGGGGGGTATTCCTACGAGCAGTACTTC	CASSLGGGYSYEQYF
NA	TRBV12-3/TRBV12-4	TRBJ2-4	few	TGTGCCAGCACCCATGGGGTACTCAAAAACATTCAGTACTTC	CASTHGVLKNIQYF
NA	TRBV10-3	TRBJ2-7	medium-sized	TGTGCCATCAGTGATTCGACAGGATCAGACTCCTACGAGCAGTACTTC	CAISDSTGSDSYEQYF
TRBD2	TRBV24-1	TRBJ2-3	NA	TGTGCCACCAGTGCACGGGGGGGAGATACGCAGTATTTT	CATSARGGDTQYF
TRBD2	TRBV5-1	TRBJ2-5	NA	TGCGCCAGCCGGGGGGGGACACAAGAGACCCAGTACTTC	CASRGGTQETQYF
NA	TRBV2	TRBJ2-5	NA	TGTGCCAGCAGTGAGGGCAGGGGTAAAGAGACCCAGTACTTC	CASSEGRGKETQYF
NA	TRBV18	TRBJ1-3	medium-sized	TGTGCCAGCTCACACTTGACAGCGGCGGGAAACACCATATATTTT	CASSHLTAAGNTIYF
TRBD2	TRBV24-1	TRBJ2-3	few	TGTGCCACCAGTGACTTAGCGGGGGGGCCGGATACGCAGTATTTT	CATSDLAGGPDTQYF
TRBD1	TRBV7-3	TRBJ2-3	few	TGTGCCAGCAGCCGGGGACAGGGAACAGATACGCAGTATTTT	CASSRGQGTDTQYF
TRBD2	TRBV6-2/TRBV6-3	TRBJ2-7	medium-sized	TGTGCCAGCAGCCTGACCGGGACTAGCTGGGAGCAGTACTTC	CASSLTGTSWEQYF
NA	TRBV29-1	TRBJ1-4	medium-sized	TGCAGCGCCAAAGGGGCAACTAATGAAAAACTGTTTTTT	CSAKGATNEKLFF
TRBD1	TRBV12-3/TRBV12-4	TRBJ1-2	medium-sized	TGTGCCAGCAGTTTTGGCCCTCAGGGGGACTATGGCTACACCTTC	CASSFGPQGDYGYTF
TRBD1	TRBV24-1	TRBJ2-2	medium-sized	TGTGCCACCAGTGGACAGGGACGAAACACCGGGGAGCTGTTTTTT	CATSGQGRNTGELFF
TRBD2	TRBV6-5	TRBJ2-1	medium-sized	TGTGCCAGCAGTTACTCTCCCGAACTAGCGGGAAGGGGTAGGCAGTTCTTC	CASSYSPELAGRGRQFF
NA	TRBV20-1	TRBJ2-2	few	TGCAGTGCTAGTCCTGGACTTGCCCCCACCGGGGAGCTGTTTTTT	CSASPGLAPTGELFF
NA	TRBV19	TRBJ2-7	medium-sized	TGTGCCAGTAGTTTAACAGGGTTGAGCGAGCAGTACTTC	CASSLTGLSEQYF
TRBD1	TRBV19	TRBJ2-3	medium-sized	TGTGCCAGTAGTCCCGGACAGGGGGATACGCAGTATTTT	CASSPGQGDTQYF
NA	TRBV20-1	TRBJ1-4	medium-sized	TGCAGTGCTAGAGAACCATACGGACGGAAGAATGAAAAACTGTTTTTT	CSAREPYGRKNEKLFF
NA	TRBV5-3	TRBJ1-5	few	TGTGCCAGAAGCTTGGCCAAGAAAGAGGATCGGCACAATCAGCCCCAGCATTTT	CARSLAKKEDRHNQPQHF
NA	TRBV6-1	TRBJ1-4	medium-sized	TGTGCCAGTTATACAGGGTCGGAAAATGAAAAACTGTTTTTT	CASYTGSENEKLFF
TRBD2	TRBV7-3	TRBJ2-1	NA	TGTGCCAGCAGTCCTATAGCGGGGGGGCCAGGTGAGCAGTTCTTC	CASSPIAGGPGEQFF
TRBD1	TRBV27	TRBJ1-3	medium-sized	TGTGCCAGCAGTCCCCGGACAGGGTCGGCCACCATATATTTT	CASSPRTGSATIYF
NA	TRBV4-1	TRBJ2-6	NA	TGCGCCAGCAGCCAAGGTAACGGCGAAGCTGGGGCCAACGTCCTGACTTTC	CASSQGNGEAGANVLTF
TRBD1	TRBV6-5	TRBJ2-1	NA	TGTGCCACCATGTTGAGGGACAGGGATCCCTACAATGAGCAGTTCTTC	CATMLRDRDPYNEQFF
TRBD1	TRBV7-9	TRBJ2-2	medium-sized	TGTGCCAGCACCCCTGGACAGGGCTACACCGGGGAGCTGTTTTTT	CASTPGQGYTGELFF
NA	TRBV13	TRBJ1-5	medium-sized	TGTGCCAGCAGCTTAGGGGATCAGCCCCAGCATTTT	CASSLGDQPQHF
NA	TRBV20-1	TRBJ2-1	few	TGCAGTGCTAAATTAAGCGGCCGTTCCTACAATGAGCAGTTCTTC	CSAKLSGRSYNEQFF
TRBD1	TRBV24-1	TRBJ1-2	medium-sized	TGTGCCACCAGTGATCCGGACAGGGGCTATGGCTACACCTTC	CATSDPDRGYGYTF
NA	TRBV7-3	TRBJ2-1	medium-sized	TGTGCCAGCAGCTCCGGACTGGACAATGAGCAGTTCTTC	CASSSGLDNEQFF
TRBD2	TRBV7-2	TRBJ2-5	medium-sized	TGTGCCAGCAGCTTAGTGTGGGAGGGCCAAGAGACCCAGTACTTC	CASSLVWEGQETQYF
NA	TRBV15	TRBJ1-4	medium-sized	TGTGCCACCAGCAGAGATCGAGGGCCCGAAAAACTGTTTTTT	CATSRDRGPEKLFF
TRBD1	TRBV20-1	TRBJ1-1	medium-sized	TGCAGTGCAAGGGGACAGTTTGAAGCTTTCTTT	CSARGQFEAFF
NA	TRBV5-1	TRBJ1-3	medium-sized	TGCGCCAGCAGCTTGTTATCTGGGGTAGCTGGAAACACCATATATTTT	CASSLLSGVAGNTIYF
TRBD2	TRBV7-7	TRBJ2-1	NA	TGTGCCAGCAGCGAGGGACTAGCGGGGCACAATGAGCAGTTCTTC	CASSEGLAGHNEQFF
TRBD1	TRBV20-1	TRBJ2-7	medium-sized	TGCAGTGCTCTCCGGACAGGGTGGAACGAGCAGTACTTC	CSALRTGWNEQYF